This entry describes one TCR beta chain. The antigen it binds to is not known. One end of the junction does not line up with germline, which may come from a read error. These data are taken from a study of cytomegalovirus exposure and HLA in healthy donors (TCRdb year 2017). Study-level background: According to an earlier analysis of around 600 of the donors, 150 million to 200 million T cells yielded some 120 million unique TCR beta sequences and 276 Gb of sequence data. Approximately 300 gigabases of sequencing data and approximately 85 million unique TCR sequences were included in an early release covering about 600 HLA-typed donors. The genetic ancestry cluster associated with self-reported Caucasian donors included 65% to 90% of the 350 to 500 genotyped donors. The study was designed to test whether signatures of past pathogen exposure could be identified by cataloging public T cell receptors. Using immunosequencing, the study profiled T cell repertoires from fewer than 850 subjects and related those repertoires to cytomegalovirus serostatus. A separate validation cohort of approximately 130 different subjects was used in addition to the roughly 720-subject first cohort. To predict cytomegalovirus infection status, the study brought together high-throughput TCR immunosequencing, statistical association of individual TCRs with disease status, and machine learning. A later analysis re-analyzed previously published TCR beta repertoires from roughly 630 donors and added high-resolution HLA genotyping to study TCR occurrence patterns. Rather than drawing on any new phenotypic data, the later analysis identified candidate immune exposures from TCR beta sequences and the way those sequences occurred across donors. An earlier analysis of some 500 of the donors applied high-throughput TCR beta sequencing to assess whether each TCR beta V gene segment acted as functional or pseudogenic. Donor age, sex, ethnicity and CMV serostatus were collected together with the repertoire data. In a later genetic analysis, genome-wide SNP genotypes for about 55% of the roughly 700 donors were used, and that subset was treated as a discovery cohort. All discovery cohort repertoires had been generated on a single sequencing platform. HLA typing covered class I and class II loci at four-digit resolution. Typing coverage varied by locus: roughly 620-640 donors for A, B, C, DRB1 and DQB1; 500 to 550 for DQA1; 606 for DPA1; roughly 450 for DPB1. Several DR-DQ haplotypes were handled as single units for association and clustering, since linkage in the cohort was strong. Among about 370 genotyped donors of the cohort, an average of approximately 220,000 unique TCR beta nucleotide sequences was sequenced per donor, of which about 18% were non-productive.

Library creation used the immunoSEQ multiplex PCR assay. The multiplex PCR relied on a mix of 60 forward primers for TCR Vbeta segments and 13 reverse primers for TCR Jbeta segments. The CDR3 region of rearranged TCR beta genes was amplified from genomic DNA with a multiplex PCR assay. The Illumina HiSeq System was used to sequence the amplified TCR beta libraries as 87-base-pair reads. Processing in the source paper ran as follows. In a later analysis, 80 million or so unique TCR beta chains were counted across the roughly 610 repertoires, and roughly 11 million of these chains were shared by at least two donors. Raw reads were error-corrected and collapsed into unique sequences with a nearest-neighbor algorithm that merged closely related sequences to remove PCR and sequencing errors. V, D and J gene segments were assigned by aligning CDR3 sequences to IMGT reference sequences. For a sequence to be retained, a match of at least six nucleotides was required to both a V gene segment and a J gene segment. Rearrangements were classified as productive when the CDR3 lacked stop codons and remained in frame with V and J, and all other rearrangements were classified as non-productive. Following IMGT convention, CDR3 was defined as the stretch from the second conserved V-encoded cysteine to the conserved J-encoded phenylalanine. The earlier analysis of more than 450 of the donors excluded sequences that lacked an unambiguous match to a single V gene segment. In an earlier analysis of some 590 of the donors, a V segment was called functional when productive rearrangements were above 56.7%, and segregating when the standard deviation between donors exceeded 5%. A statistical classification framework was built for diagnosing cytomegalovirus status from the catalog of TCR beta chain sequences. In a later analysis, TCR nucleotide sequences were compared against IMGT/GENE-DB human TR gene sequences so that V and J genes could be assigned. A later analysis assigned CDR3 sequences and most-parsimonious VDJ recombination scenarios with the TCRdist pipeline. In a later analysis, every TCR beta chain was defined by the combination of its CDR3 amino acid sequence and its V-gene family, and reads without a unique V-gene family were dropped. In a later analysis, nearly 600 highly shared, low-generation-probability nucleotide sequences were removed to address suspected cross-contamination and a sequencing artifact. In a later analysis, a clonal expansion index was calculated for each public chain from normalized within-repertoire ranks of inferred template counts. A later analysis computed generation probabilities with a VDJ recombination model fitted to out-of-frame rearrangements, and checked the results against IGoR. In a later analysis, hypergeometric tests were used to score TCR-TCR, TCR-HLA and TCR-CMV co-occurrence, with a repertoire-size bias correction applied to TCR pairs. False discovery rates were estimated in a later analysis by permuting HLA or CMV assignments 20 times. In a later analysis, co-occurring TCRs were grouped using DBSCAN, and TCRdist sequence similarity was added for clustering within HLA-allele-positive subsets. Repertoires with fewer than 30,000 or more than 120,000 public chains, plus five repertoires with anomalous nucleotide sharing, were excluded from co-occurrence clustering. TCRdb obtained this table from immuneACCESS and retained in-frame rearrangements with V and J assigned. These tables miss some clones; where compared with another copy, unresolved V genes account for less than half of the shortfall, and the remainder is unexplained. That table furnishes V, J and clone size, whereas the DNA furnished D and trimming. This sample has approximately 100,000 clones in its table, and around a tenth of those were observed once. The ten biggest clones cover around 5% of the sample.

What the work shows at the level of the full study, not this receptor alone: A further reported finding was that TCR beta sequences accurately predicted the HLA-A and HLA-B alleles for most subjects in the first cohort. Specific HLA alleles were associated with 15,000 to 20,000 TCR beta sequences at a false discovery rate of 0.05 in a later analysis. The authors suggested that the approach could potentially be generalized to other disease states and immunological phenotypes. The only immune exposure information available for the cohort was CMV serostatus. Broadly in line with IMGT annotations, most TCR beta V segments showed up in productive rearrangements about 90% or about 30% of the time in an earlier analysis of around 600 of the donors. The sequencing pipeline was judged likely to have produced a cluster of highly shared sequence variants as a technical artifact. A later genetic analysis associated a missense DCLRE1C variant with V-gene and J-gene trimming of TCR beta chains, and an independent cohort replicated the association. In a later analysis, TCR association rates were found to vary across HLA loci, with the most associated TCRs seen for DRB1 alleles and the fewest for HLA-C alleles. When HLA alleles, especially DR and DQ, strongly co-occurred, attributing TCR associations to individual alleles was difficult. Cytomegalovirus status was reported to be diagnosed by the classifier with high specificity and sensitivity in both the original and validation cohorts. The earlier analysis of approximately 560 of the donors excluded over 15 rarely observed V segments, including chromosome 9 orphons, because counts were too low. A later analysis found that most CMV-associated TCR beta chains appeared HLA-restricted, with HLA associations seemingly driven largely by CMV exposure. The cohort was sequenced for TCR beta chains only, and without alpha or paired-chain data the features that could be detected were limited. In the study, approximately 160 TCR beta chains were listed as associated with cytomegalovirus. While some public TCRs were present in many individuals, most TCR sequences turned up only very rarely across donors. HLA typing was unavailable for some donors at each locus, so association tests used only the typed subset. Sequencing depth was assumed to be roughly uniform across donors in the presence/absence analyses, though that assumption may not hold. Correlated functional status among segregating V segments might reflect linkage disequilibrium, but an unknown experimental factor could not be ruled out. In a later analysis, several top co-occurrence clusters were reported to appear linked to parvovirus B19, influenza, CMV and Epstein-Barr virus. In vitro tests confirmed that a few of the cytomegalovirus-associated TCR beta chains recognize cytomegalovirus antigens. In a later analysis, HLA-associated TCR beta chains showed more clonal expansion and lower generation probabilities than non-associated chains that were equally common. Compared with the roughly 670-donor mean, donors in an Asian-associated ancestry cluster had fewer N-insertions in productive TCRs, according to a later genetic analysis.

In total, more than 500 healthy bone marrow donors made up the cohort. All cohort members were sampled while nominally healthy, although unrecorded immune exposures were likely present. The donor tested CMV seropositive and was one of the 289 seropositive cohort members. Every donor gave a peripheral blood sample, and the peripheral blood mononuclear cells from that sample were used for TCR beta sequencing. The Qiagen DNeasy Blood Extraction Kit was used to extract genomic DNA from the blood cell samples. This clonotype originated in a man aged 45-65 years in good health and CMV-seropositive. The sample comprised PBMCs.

At the DNA level, the sequence is TGTGCCTGGAGTTTCGTAGGACAGGGGGACAATCTGCCCCAGCATTTT. Translated, it reads CAWSFVGQGDNLPQHF. The rearranged segments are TRBV30 and TRBJ1-5, and 10 junctional nucleotides match TRBD1. CDR1 and CDR2 are read off the germline V gene (reference sequence) as GTSNPN and SVGIG. Spanning cysteine to phenylalanine, the CDR3 consists of 16 amino acids. Only CDR3 DNA is held: 48 bases, read in frame from base 1.